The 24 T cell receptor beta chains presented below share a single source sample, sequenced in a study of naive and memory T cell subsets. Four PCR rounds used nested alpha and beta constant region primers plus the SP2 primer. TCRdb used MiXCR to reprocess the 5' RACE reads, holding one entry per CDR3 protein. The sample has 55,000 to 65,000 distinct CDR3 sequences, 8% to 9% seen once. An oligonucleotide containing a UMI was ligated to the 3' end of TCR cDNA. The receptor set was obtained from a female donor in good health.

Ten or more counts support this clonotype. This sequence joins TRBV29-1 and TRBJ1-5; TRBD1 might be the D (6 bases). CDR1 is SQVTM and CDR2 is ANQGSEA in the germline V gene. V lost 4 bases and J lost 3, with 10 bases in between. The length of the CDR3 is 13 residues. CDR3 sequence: CSVGQEYNQPQHF. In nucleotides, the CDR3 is TGCAGCGTTGGACAGGAATACAATCAGCCCCAGCATTTT.

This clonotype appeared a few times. The CDR3, as DNA: TGTGCCAGCAGCCACGAGCGGGAAAACCAAGAGACCCAGTACTTC. This sequence encodes CASSHERENQETQYF. The chain has TRBV4-2 and TRBJ2-5; 7 nucleotides line up with TRBD2. The CDR3 spans 15 residues. With V trimmed by 3 bases and J by 0 bases, 4 bases remained unmatched. CDR1 and CDR2 from the germline V gene are LGHNA and YNFKEQ.

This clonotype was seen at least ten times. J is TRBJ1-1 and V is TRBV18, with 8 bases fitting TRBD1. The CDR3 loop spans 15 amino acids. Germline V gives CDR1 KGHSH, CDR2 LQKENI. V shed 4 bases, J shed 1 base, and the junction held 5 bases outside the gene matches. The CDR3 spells CASSLTGGQNTEAFF. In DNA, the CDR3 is TGTGCCAGCTCACTCACAGGGGGGCAGAACACTGAAGCTTTCTTT.

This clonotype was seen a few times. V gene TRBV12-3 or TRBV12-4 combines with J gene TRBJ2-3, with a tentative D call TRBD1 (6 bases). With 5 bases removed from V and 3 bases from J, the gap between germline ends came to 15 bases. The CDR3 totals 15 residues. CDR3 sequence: CASSPGVAGTDTQYF. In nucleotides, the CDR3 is TGTGCCAGCAGTCCAGGGGTCGCCGGTACAGATACGCAGTATTTT.

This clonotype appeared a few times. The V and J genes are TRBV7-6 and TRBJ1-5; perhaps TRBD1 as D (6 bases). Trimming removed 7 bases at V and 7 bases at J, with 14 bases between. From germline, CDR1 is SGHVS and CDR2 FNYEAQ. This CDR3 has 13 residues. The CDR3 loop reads CASNWGLGQPQHF. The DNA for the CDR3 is TGTGCCAGCAACTGGGGGCTCGGGCAGCCCCAGCATTTT.

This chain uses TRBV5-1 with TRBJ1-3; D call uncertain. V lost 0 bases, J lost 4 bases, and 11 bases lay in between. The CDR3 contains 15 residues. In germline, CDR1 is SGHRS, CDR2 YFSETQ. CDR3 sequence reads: CASSLDEGSGNTIYF. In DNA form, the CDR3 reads TGCGCCAGCAGCTTGGATGAGGGATCCGGAAACACCATATATTTT. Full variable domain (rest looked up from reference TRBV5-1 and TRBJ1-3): KAGVTQTPRYLIKTRGQQVTLSCSPISGHRSVSWYQQTPGQGLQFLFEYFSETQRNKGNFPGRFSGRQFSNSRSEMNVSTLELGDSALYLCASSLDEGSGNTIYFGEGSWLTVV.

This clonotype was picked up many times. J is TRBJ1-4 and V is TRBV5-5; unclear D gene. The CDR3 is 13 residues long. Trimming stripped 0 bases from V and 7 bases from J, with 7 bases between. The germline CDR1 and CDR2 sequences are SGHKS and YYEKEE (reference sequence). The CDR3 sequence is CASSLDRVEKLFF. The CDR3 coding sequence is TGTGCCAGCAGCTTGGACAGAGTTGAAAAACTGTTTTTT.

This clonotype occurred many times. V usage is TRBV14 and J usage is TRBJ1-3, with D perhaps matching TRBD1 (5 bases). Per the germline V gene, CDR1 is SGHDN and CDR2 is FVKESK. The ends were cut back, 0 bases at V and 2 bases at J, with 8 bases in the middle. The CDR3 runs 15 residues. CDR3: CASSQDFRAGNTIYF. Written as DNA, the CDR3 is TGTGCCAGCAGCCAAGATTTCAGGGCTGGAAACACCATATATTTT.

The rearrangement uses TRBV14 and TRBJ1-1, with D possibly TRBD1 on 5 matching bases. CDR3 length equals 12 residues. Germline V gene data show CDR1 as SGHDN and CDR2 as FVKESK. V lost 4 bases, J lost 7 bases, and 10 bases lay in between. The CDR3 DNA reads TGTGCCAGCAGCCTACGGACAAATGAAGCTTTCTTT. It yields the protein CASSLRTNEAFF.

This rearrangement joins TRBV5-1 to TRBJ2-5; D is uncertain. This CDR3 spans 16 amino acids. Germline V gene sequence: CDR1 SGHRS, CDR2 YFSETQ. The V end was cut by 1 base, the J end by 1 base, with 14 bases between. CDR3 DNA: TGCGCCAGCAGCTTGAACGGCGGAACACTCCAAGAGACCCAGTACTTC. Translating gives CASSLNGGTLQETQYF. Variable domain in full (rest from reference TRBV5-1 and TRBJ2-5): KAGVTQTPRYLIKTRGQQVTLSCSPISGHRSVSWYQQTPGQGLQFLFEYFSETQRNKGNFPGRFSGRQFSNSRSEMNVSTLELGDSALYLCASSLNGGTLQETQYFGPGTRLLVL.

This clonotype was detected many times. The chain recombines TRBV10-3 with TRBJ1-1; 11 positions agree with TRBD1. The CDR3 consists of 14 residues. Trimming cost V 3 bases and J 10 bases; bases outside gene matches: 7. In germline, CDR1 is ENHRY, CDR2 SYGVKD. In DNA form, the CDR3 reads TGTGCCATCAGTGAAGGACAGGGGGCCCCTGCAGCTTTCTTT. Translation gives CAISEGQGAPAAFF.

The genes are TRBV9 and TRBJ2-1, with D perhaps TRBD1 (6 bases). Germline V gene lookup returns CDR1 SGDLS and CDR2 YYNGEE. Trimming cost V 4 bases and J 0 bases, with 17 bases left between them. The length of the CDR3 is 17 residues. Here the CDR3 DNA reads TGTGCCAGCAGCCCGACGGGACATATAATCTCCTACAATGAGCAGTTCTTC. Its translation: CASSPTGHIISYNEQFF.

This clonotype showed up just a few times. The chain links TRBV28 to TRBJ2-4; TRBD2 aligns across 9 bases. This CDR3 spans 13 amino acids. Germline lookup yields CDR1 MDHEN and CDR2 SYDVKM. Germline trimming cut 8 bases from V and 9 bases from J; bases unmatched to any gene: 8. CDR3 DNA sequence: TGTGCCAGCGGACAAGGACTAGCGCCCATTCAGTACTTC. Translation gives CASGQGLAPIQYF.

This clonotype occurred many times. The CDR3 region has the DNA TGTGCCAGCAGCTTTATCGACCTGAACACTGAAGCTTTCTTT. Translating gives CASSFIDLNTEAFF. The chain couples TRBV7-9 to TRBJ1-1; D unresolved. Trimming shortened V by 3 bases and J by 0 bases, and 8 bases separated the two germline ends. This CDR3 has 14 residues. Looked up from germline, CDR1 is SEHNR and CDR2 is FQNEAQ (reference sequence).

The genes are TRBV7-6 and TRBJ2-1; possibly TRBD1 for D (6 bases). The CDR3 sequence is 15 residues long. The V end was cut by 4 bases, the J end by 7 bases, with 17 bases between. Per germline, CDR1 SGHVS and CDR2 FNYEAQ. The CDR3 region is CASSSLLGARNEQFF. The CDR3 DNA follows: TGTGCCAGCAGCTCCCTTTTGGGGGCGAGGAATGAGCAGTTCTTC.

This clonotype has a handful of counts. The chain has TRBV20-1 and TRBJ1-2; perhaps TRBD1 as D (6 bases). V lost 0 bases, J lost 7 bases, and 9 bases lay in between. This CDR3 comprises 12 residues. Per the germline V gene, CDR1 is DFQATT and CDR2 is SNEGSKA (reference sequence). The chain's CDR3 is CSAREHRVGYTF. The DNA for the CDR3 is TGCAGTGCTAGAGAGCACAGGGTTGGCTACACCTTC.

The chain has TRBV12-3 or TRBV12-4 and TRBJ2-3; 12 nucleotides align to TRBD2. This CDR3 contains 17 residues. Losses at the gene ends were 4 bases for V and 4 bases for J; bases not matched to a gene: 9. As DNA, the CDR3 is TGTGCCAGCAGTTCCAGGACTAGCGGGACGAAGCCAGATACGCAGTATTTT. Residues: CASSSRTSGTKPDTQYF.

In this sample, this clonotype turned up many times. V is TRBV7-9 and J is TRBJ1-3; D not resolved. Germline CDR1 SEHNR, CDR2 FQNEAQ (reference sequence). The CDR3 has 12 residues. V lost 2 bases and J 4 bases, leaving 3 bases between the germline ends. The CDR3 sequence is CASSLTGNTIYF. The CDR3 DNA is TGTGCCAGCAGCTTAACGGGAAACACCATATATTTT.

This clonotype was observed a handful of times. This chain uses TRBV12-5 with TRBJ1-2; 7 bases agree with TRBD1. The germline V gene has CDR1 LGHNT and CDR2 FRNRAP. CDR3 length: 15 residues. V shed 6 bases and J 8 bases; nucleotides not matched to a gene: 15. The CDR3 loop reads CASGLDRASLGGYTF. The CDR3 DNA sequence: TGTGCTAGTGGCCTTGACAGGGCCTCCCTGGGAGGCTACACCTTC. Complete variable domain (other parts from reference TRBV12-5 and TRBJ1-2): DARVTQTPRHKVTEMGQEVTMRCQPILGHNTVFWYRQTMMQGLELLAYFRNRAPLDDSGMPKDRFSAEMPDATLATLKIQPSEPRDSAVYFCASGLDRASLGGYTFGSGTRLTVV.

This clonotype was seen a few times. In nucleotides, the CDR3 is TGCGCCAGCAGCTTGGGTAGGGATTTTTACAATGAGCAGTTCTTC. Translated: CASSLGRDFYNEQFF. The V and J genes are TRBV5-1 and TRBJ2-1; D call uncertain. The V end was cut by 0 bases, the J end by 4 bases, with 11 bases between. The CDR3 has 15 amino acids. Germline V gene data show CDR1 as SGHRS and CDR2 as YFSETQ.

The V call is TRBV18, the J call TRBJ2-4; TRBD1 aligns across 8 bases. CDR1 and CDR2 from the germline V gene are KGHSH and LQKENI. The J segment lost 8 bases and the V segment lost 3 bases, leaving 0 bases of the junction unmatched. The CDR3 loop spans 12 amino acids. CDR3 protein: CASSPDRDIQYF. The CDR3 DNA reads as TGTGCCAGCTCACCGGACAGGGACATTCAGTACTTC.

CDR3 residues: CSAYGEANTEAFF. The CDR3 DNA sequence: TGCAGTGCTTATGGGGAGGCGAACACTGAAGCTTTCTTT. This chain connects TRBV20-1 to TRBJ1-1; D is undetermined. The CDR3 is made up of 13 amino acids. Germline V gives CDR1 DFQATT, CDR2 SNEGSKA (reference sequence). V was cut by 5 bases and J by 1 base, with 11 bases left in between.

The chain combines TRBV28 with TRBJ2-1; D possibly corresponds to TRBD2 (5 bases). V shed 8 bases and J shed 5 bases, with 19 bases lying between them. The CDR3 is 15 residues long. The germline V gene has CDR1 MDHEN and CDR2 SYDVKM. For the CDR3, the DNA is TGTGCCAGCCTTTTAGGTGGCAGAGGGAACAATGAGCAGTTCTTC. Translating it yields CASLLGGRGNNEQFF.

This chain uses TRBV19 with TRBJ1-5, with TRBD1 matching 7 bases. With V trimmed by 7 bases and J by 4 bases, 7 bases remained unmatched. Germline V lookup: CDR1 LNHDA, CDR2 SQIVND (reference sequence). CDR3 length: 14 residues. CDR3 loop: CASIPTGSNQPQHF. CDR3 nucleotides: TGTGCCAGTATTCCGACAGGGAGTAATCAGCCCCAGCATTTT.